Below, 31 T cell receptor beta chains from the same sample are listed, as sequenced in a study of beta chain features in type 1 diabetes. What was sequenced were expressed TCRB transcripts, since all of the isolated RNA had been reverse transcribed. Sequenced by immunoSEQ multiplex PCR; TCRdb stores in-frame clones only, minus some. The table includes 150,000 to 200,000 clones, about 9% detected once. Antigens for these TCRs are unknown. General study points: Shortening that was moderate but significant affected the TCRB CDR3s of Type 1 diabetes patients in all four CD4+ subsets.

Sample: central memory CD4+ T cells from blood. Receptors originate from a woman aged 18-29 years with type 1 diabetes.

This sequence joins TRBV30 and TRBJ2-7; 10 nucleotides agree with TRBD2. Germline V gene sequence: CDR1 GTSNPN, CDR2 SVGIG (reference sequence). The CDR3 loop spans 16 amino acids. With V trimmed by 2 bases and J by 3 bases, 10 bases remained unmatched. The CDR3 DNA follows: TGTGCCTGGAGTCCGACCAAGCGGGAGGGCCACTACGAGCAGTACTTC. It yields the protein CAWSPTKREGHYEQYF. Combining the CDR3 with reference TRBV30 and TRBJ2-7 gives the whole variable domain SQTIHQWPATLVQPVGSPLSLECTVEGTSNPNLYWYRQAAGRGLQLLFYSVGIGQISSEVPQNLSASRPQDRQFILSSKKLLLSDSGFYLCAWSPTKREGHYEQYFGPGTRLTVT.

This clone has just a few counts. The chain recombines TRBV11-2 with TRBJ2-1; D is uncertain. The CDR3 sequence is 13 residues long. Trimming took off 1 base at V and 7 bases at J, with 8 bases between the two ends. Germline CDR1 SGHAT, CDR2 FQNNGV. This chain's CDR3 is CASSLGVENEQFF. CDR3 nucleotides: TGTGCCAGCAGCTTAGGTGTAGAGAATGAGCAGTTCTTC.

This clone was observed a few times. This CDR3 is CASSQTGDEQYF. In DNA form, the CDR3 reads TGTGCCAGCAGCCAGACAGGGGACGAGCAGTACTTC. This rearrangement joins TRBV7-9 to TRBJ2-7; 8 bases match TRBD1. The V segment lost 5 bases and the J segment 5 bases; nucleotides outside the gene matches: 2. Per the germline V gene, CDR1 is SEHNR and CDR2 is FQNEAQ (reference sequence). CDR3 length equals 12 residues.

This clone was picked up a small number of times. V gene TRBV7-2 combines with J gene TRBJ2-5; 13 bases line up with TRBD2. The V and J ends lost 7 bases and 2 bases, in that order; junction bases with no gene match: 4. This CDR3 is 15 amino acids long. The V gene's germline CDR1 is SGHTA and CDR2 FQGNSA. The CDR3 here is CASTGLAGMQETQYF. CDR3 in DNA: TGTGCCAGCACGGGACTAGCGGGAATGCAAGAGACCCAGTACTTC.

This rearrangement joins TRBV28 to TRBJ2-2, with TRBD2 matching over 8 bases. V lost 5 bases to trimming and J lost 7 bases; unmatched junction nucleotides: 9. Per the germline V gene, CDR1 is MDHEN and CDR2 is SYDVKM. The CDR3 runs 15 residues. This CDR3 is CASSGEGLGVGELFF. The CDR3 region has the DNA TGTGCCAGCAGTGGAGAGGGACTAGGGGTCGGGGAGCTGTTTTTT. The complete variable domain, with remaining parts taken from reference TRBV28 and TRBJ2-2, reads DVKVTQSSRYLVKRTGEKVFLECVQDMDHENMFWYRQDPGLGLRLIYFSYDVKMKEKGDIPEGYSVSREKKERFSLILESASTNQTSMYLCASSGEGLGVGELFFGEGSRLTVL.

The sample holds a few counts of this clone. The gene calls are TRBV30 and TRBJ1-1, with 8 bases identical to TRBD1. J gave up 6 bases and V 5 bases, and 8 bases lay outside the gene matches. The CDR3 totals 13 residues. Germline V lookup: CDR1 GTSNPN, CDR2 SVGIG (reference sequence). CDR3 nucleotide sequence: TGTGCCTGGTCCCAGGGGGCAGTAGCTGAAGCTTTCTTT. Translation gives CAWSQGAVAEAFF.

The chain links TRBV6-5 to TRBJ1-1; weak D call: TRBD1 (6 bases). Trimming cost V 2 bases and J 4 bases, with 11 bases left between them. Germline V gene lookup returns CDR1 MNHEY and CDR2 SVGAGI. The CDR3 spans 14 residues. The CDR3: CASSYREGVTEAFF. The CDR3 coding sequence is TGTGCCAGCAGTTACAGGGAGGGGGTCACTGAAGCTTTCTTT.

V gene TRBV7-9 combines with J gene TRBJ1-1; D ambiguous. Looked up from germline, CDR1 is SEHNR and CDR2 is FQNEAQ (reference sequence). The CDR3 runs to 14 residues. With 2 bases removed from V and 0 bases from J, the gap between germline ends came to 7 bases. CDR3 in amino acids: CASSLFTMNTEAFF. The CDR3 DNA is TGTGCCAGCAGCTTATTTACTATGAACACTGAAGCTTTCTTT.

This clone has only a few counts. The CDR3 region is CASSPGNSGANVLTF. The CDR3 DNA sequence: TGTGCCAGCAGTCCAGGGAACTCTGGGGCCAACGTCCTGACTTTC. The chain has TRBV4-2 and TRBJ2-6; tentatively, D is TRBD1 (5 bases). This CDR3 is 15 amino acids long. Trimming removed 6 bases at V and 0 bases at J, with 9 bases between. Germline V CDR1 and CDR2: LGHNA, YNFKEQ.

The V gene is TRBV27, the J gene TRBJ2-2; 10 nucleotides line up with TRBD2. Looked up from germline, CDR1 is MNHEY and CDR2 is SMNVEV (reference sequence). The CDR3 is 14 residues long. The trim removed 7 bases at V and 4 bases at J, leaving 3 bases unmatched. Here the CDR3 DNA reads TGTGCCAGCATCCCTAGCGGGAGCACCGGGGAGCTGTTTTTT. Protein sequence: CASIPSGSTGELFF.

This clone was found a few times. This rearrangement joins TRBV15 to TRBJ2-7; tentative D call: TRBD2 (6 bases). CDR3 length: 13 residues. Trimming removed 2 bases at V and 4 bases at J, with 9 bases between. Germline-derived CDR1 and CDR2 are LNHNV and YYDKDF (reference sequence). CDR3 bases: TGTGCCACCAGCAGACCTGGGACTTACGAGCAGTACTTC. This codes for CATSRPGTYEQYF. Supplemented by reference TRBV15 and TRBJ2-7, the full variable domain reads DAMVIQNPRYQVTQFGKPVTLSCSQTLNHNVMYWYQQKSSQAPKLLFHYYDKDFNNEADTPDNFQSRRPNTSFCFLDIRSPGLGDTAMYLCATSRPGTYEQYFGPGTRLTVT.

The chain carries TRBV5-1 and TRBJ2-1; 10 nucleotides agree with TRBD2. Losses at the gene ends were 2 bases for V and 4 bases for J; bases not matched to a gene: 3. CDR3 length equals 15 residues. Germline loops: CDR1 SGHRS, CDR2 YFSETQ. The CDR3 here is CASSFGLAVYNEQFF. DNA for the CDR3: TGCGCCAGCAGCTTTGGACTAGCGGTTTACAATGAGCAGTTCTTC.

This chain links TRBV13 with TRBJ2-3; D perhaps matches TRBD2 (5 bases). In germline, CDR1 is PRHDT, CDR2 FYEKMQ (reference sequence). The CDR3 loop spans 12 amino acids. V was cut by 7 bases and J by 5 bases, with 10 bases left in between. Here the CDR3 reads CASNPGRDTQYF. The CDR3 bases are TGTGCCAGCAATCCGGGGAGAGATACGCAGTATTTT.

This clone was seen many times. The chain uses TRBV4-3 and TRBJ2-7; the D is unclear. Per germline, CDR1 LGHNA and CDR2 YSLEER. Trimming removed 8 bases from V and 4 bases from J, with 9 bases in between. The CDR3 has 11 residues. The CDR3, as DNA: TGCGCCAGCGATAGTGGTTACGAGCAGTACTTC. Its translation is CASDSGYEQYF.

This rearrangement joins TRBV10-3 to TRBJ2-3, with 9 bases matching TRBD1. The germline V gene has CDR1 ENHRY and CDR2 SYGVKD. V was pared by 6 bases and J by 3 bases, with 4 bases of the junction left unmatched. CDR3 length equals 14 residues. The CDR3 nucleotides are TGTGCCATCAGCCAAGGACAGGGGACAGATACGCAGTATTTT. This encodes CAISQGQGTDTQYF.

This chain joins TRBV5-1 and TRBJ1-1; D unresolved. The germline CDR1 and CDR2 sequences are SGHRS and YFSETQ. The CDR3 has 16 residues. The V end was cut by 2 bases, the J end by 5 bases, with 19 bases between. CDR3 coding DNA: TGCGCCAGCAGCTTCCTCCGTCTGGAGGACGGGACTGAAGCTTTCTTT. Residues: CASSFLRLEDGTEAFF.

This clone has only a few counts. The V and J genes are TRBV11-2 and TRBJ2-7; 9 bases agree with TRBD1. The CDR3 runs to 13 residues. Germline V gene lookup returns CDR1 SGHAT and CDR2 FQNNGV. Germline trimming cut 7 bases from V and 2 bases from J; bases unmatched to any gene: 3. The CDR3 DNA reads as TGTGCCAGCATGGGACAGGGAGCCTACGAGCAGTACTTC. It codes for CASMGQGAYEQYF. The full variable domain, its missing parts supplied by reference TRBV11-2 and TRBJ2-7, is EAGVAQSPRYKIIEKRQSVAFWCNPISGHATLYWYQQILGQGPKLLIQFQNNGVVDDSQLPKDRFSAERLKGVDSTLKIQPAKLEDSAVYLCASMGQGAYEQYFGPGTRLTVT.

The chain recombines TRBV4-2 with TRBJ2-3, with a weak D call TRBD2 (7 bases). Germline-derived CDR1 and CDR2 are LGHNA and YNFKEQ. The CDR3 consists of 17 residues. Trimming stripped 0 bases from V and 1 base from J, with 14 bases between. CDR3 sequence: CASSQDPGGRGTDTQYF. CDR3 nucleotides: TGTGCCAGCAGCCAAGATCCGGGGGGCAGGGGCACAGATACGCAGTATTTT.

The genes are TRBV29-1 and TRBJ1-2; tentatively, D is TRBD1 (5 bases). This CDR3 spans 13 amino acids. Looked up from germline, CDR1 is SQVTM and CDR2 is ANQGSEA. The V end was cut by 3 bases, the J end by 3 bases, with 11 bases between. CDR3: CSVDGGSHYGYTF. The CDR3 coding sequence is TGCAGCGTTGACGGGGGGTCCCACTATGGCTACACCTTC.

The CDR3 nucleotides are TGTGCCAGCAGTTACGAACAGCGGGGGGCTCTCGTGTACTTC. Translation: CASSYEQRGALVYF. The rearrangement uses TRBV7-9 and TRBJ2-7; the match to TRBD2 covers 9 bases. This CDR3 has 14 amino acids. The V gene's germline CDR1 is SEHNR and CDR2 FQNEAQ (reference sequence). V shed 6 bases and J 12 bases; nucleotides not matched to a gene: 15.

The rearrangement links TRBV29-1 to TRBJ1-5, with TRBD1 matching 8 bases. Germline V lookup: CDR1 SQVTM, CDR2 ANQGSEA. This CDR3 contains 13 residues. V lost 4 bases, J lost 6 bases, and 5 bases stayed unmatched. The CDR3, as DNA: TGCAGCGTTGGAGGAGGGACAGGTCAGCCCCAGCATTTT. Its translation: CSVGGGTGQPQHF.

The chain employs TRBV12-5 and TRBJ1-1; a weak D match, TRBD1 (5 bases). Per germline, CDR1 LGHNT and CDR2 FRNRAP. The CDR3 has 14 amino acids. V gave up 7 bases and J gave up 0 bases, with 12 bases separating them. The DNA for the CDR3 is TGTGCTAGTGCCCTAGGACAAATGAACACTGAAGCTTTCTTT. Its translation: CASALGQMNTEAFF.

The rearrangement uses TRBV20-1 and TRBJ1-1; D ambiguous. CDR3 length equals 11 residues. The germline V gene encodes CDR1 DFQATT and CDR2 SNEGSKA (reference sequence). Trimming cost V 5 bases and J 1 base, with 5 bases left between them. CDR3 DNA: TGCAGTGCTCCAGGGAACACTGAAGCTTTCTTT. Its protein is CSAPGNTEAFF.

This clone showed up just once. This rearrangement joins TRBV6-5 to TRBJ2-7; 7 nucleotides agree with TRBD2. CDR1 and CDR2 (germline): MNHEY, SVGAGI. J lost 2 bases, V lost 2 bases, and 6 bases had no gene match. The CDR3 totals 15 residues. The CDR3 sequence: CASSYGRGRAYEQYF. The CDR3, as DNA: TGTGCCAGCAGTTACGGTCGCGGGAGAGCCTACGAGCAGTACTTC.

This clone was observed a handful of times. The junction departs from the called germline gene at one end, perhaps through a read error. Other DNA sequences in the sample encode the same CDR3. The chain has TRBV5-1 and TRBJ2-5, with 9 bases identical to TRBD1. The CDR3 has 14 residues. CDR1 and CDR2 (germline): SGHRS, YFSETQ. CDR3 coding DNA: TGTGCCAGCAGCTCAACAGGGGGCGGGGAGACCCAGTACTTC. Translated: CASSSTGGGETQYF. Full variable domain (remainder filled in from reference TRBV5-1 and TRBJ2-5): KAGVTQTPRYLIKTRGQQVTLSCSPISGHRSVSWYQQTPGQGLQFLFEYFSETQRNKGNFPGRFSGRQFSNSRSEMNVSTLELGDSALYLCASSSTGGGETQYFGPGTRLLVL.

The chain joins TRBV19 to TRBJ2-7; 8 positions agree with TRBD1. CDR1 and CDR2 from the germline V gene are LNHDA and SQIVND (reference sequence). This CDR3 region has 15 residues. J lost 6 bases, V lost 3 bases, and 10 bases had no gene match. The CDR3 region has the DNA TGTGCCAGTAGTATTTTGGGGACAGGAGTTTCCGAGCAGTACTTC. This encodes CASSILGTGVSEQYF.

The table lists this clone with a few counts. The chain has TRBV7-8 and TRBJ2-7; 7 bases are a match to TRBD2. Per the germline V gene, CDR1 is SGHVS and CDR2 is FQNEAQ. J was trimmed by 11 bases and V by 1 base; bases with no gene match: 8. The CDR3 loop spans 13 amino acids. CDR3 loop: CASSLDTRGEEYF. CDR3 coding DNA: TGTGCCAGCAGCTTAGATACCCGGGGGGAGGAGTACTTC.

The chain recombines TRBV7-2 with TRBJ1-4; 12 bases align to TRBD1. Germline V gene data show CDR1 as SGHTA and CDR2 as FQGNSA. The CDR3 sequence is 15 residues long. The junction had 4 bases not matched to a gene; V was cut back by 5 bases and J by 6 bases. The CDR3 DNA sequence: TGTGCCAGCAGCGAAGGGACAGGGGGCGATGAAAAACTGTTTTTT. It translates to CASSEGTGGDEKLFF.

This chain uses TRBV7-2 with TRBJ2-7; 9 positions agree with TRBD1. The germline V gene has CDR1 SGHTA and CDR2 FQGNSA. The V and J ends lost 5 bases and 3 bases, in that order; junction bases with no gene match: 5. This CDR3 comprises 14 residues. The CDR3 DNA sequence: TGTGCCAGCAGCAGGGGACAGGGTGACTACGAGCAGTACTTC. It encodes CASSRGQGDYEQYF.

This clone was seen more than once but under ten times. CDR3 nucleotides: TGCAGCGTTCAAGGCGGGACCAATCAGCCCCAGCATTTT. Protein sequence: CSVQGGTNQPQHF. The V call is TRBV29-1, the J call TRBJ1-5; a weak D match, TRBD1 (5 bases). V shed 5 bases and J shed 3 bases, with 11 bases lying between them. The CDR3 loop spans 13 amino acids. CDR1 is SQVTM, CDR2 ANQGSEA, per germline.

V and J are TRBV7-6 and TRBJ2-5; weak D call: TRBD2 (5 bases). The V end lost 5 bases, the J end lost 1 base, and 14 bases lay between the germline ends. CDR3 length equals 15 residues. The germline gives CDR1 SGHVS, CDR2 FNYEAQ. The CDR3 DNA follows: TGTGCCAGCAGCCCGCGGGCAGGCCGCCAAGAGACCCAGTACTTC. Translated: CASSPRAGRQETQYF.